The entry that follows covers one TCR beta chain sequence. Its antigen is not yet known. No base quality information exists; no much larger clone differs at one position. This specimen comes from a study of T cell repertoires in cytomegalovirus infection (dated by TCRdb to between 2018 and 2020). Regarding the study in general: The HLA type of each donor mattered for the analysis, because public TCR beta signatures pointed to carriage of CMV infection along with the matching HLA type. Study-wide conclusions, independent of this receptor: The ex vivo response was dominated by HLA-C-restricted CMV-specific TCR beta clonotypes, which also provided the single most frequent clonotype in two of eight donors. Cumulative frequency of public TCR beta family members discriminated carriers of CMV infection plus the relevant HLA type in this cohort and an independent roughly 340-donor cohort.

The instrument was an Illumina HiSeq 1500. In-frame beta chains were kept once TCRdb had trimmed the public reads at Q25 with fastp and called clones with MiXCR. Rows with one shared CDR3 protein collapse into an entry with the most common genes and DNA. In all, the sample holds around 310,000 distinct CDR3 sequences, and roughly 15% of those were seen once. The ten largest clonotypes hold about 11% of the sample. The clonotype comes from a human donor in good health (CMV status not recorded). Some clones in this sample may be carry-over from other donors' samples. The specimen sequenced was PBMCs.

The CDR3 reads CASSLIDRGKTGELFF. The nucleotide sequence is given as TGTGCCAGCAGCTTGATAGACAGGGGAAAAACCGGGGAGCTGTTTTTT. The chain is assembled from TRBV5-6 and TRBJ2-2; TRBD1 fits 8 bases in the junction. Unmatched junction bases come to 7, with V trimmed by 1 base and J by 5 bases. Reading the germline V gene gives CDR1 SGHDT and CDR2 YYEEEE. The CDR3 covers 16 residues, taking in both the cysteine and the phenylalanine. CDR3 DNA only is kept here, 48 bases in frame from base 1.